This note documents a single T cell receptor beta chain sequence. The time point is: newly diagnosed GD, antithyroid drugs for less than 3 months. After RNA was extracted from PBMCs, the TCR library was made from it. This sample was included in a study of regulatory T cells in long-lasting Graves disease. With iRepertoire HTBI primers and Arm-PCR of CDR3 regions, TCR beta libraries were built. A single record per CDR3 protein comes from TCRdb applying MiXCR to the multiplex PCR reads. Of about 330,000 distinct CDR3 sequences in the sample, about a sixth were seen once. The germline CDR1 and CDR2 sequences are MNHEY and SMNVEV (reference sequence). Trimming removed 5 bases from V and 0 bases from J; junction bases left unmatched: 3. The CDR3 runs 14 residues. A further study also used this sample, focusing on T cells in Graves' hyperthyroidism and ophthalmopathy.

The chain joins TRBV27 to TRBJ1-1, with 7 bases lining up with TRBD1. This TCR was recovered from a woman aged 18-35 years with Graves disease. The source was peripheral blood mononuclear cells (PBMCs), collected at new diagnosis, from a patient treated with antithyroid drugs. CDR3 sequence reads: CASSVTGLNTEAFF. As DNA, the CDR3 is TGTGCCAGCAGTGTGACAGGGTTGAACACTGAAGCTTTCTTT.